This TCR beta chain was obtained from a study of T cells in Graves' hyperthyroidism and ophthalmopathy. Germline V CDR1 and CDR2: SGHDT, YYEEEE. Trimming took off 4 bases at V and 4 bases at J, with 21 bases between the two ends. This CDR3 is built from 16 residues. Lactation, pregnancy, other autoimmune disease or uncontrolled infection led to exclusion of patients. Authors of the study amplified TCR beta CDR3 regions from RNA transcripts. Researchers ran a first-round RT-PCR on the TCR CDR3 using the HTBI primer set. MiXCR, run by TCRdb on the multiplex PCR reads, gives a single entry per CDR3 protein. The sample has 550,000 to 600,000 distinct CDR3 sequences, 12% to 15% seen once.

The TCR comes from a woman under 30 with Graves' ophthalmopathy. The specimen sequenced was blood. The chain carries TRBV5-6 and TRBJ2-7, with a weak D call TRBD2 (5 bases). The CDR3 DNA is TGTGCCAGCAGCCTACGGGGAGCCCTGTCGGTTTACGAGCAGTACTTC. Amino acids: CASSLRGALSVYEQYF.